Below, 4 T cell receptor beta chains from the same sample are listed, as sequenced in a study of identical twins. TCRdb re-analysed the 5' RACE reads in MiXCR, keeping a single row per CDR3 protein. The sample has 1,800,000 or so distinct CDR3 sequences; around a third are singletons. The sequencing input was cord blood. Receptors were obtained from a newborn girl in good health.

Comments on this clonotype: At one boundary the junction diverges from the germline segment, which might be a read error. The V gene is TRBV7-6, the J gene TRBJ2-4; D unresolved. CDR1 is SGHVS and CDR2 is FNYEAQ in the germline V gene. This CDR3 is 15 amino acids long. The CDR3 sequence: CAGSLGPLAKNIQYF. CDR3 coding DNA: TGTGCCGGCAGCTTAGGACCTTTAGCCAAAAACATTCAGTACTTC.

The chain combines TRBV12-3 or TRBV12-4 with TRBJ2-4, with D hard to call. V lost 6 bases, J lost 3 bases, and 12 bases lay in between. The CDR3 has 14 residues. The CDR3 DNA follows: TGTGCCAGCAGCCCCGACCCCCTCAAAAACATTCAGTACTTC. Its protein is CASSPDPLKNIQYF.

This chain joins TRBV18 and TRBJ2-3; 7 nucleotides agree with TRBD2. Trimming cost V 1 base and J 1 base; bases outside gene matches: 14. CDR3 size: 19 residues. Germline V CDR1 and CDR2: KGHSH, LQKENI. The CDR3 sequence is CASSPLASGIVGGTDTQYF. In nucleotides, the CDR3 is TGTGCCAGCTCACCACTTGCGAGCGGGATAGTCGGTGGCACAGATACGCAGTATTTT.

This clonotype was seen a few times. The chain carries TRBV6-5 and TRBJ1-5; 7 bases match TRBD1. Per the germline V gene, CDR1 is MNHEY and CDR2 is SVGAGI. Trimming removed 0 bases from V and 3 bases from J; junction bases left unmatched: 5. The CDR3 loop spans 16 amino acids. In DNA, the CDR3 is TGTGCCAGCAGTTACTCGGGACAGTTAGCCAATCAGCCCCAGCATTTT. Its translation is CASSYSGQLANQPQHF.